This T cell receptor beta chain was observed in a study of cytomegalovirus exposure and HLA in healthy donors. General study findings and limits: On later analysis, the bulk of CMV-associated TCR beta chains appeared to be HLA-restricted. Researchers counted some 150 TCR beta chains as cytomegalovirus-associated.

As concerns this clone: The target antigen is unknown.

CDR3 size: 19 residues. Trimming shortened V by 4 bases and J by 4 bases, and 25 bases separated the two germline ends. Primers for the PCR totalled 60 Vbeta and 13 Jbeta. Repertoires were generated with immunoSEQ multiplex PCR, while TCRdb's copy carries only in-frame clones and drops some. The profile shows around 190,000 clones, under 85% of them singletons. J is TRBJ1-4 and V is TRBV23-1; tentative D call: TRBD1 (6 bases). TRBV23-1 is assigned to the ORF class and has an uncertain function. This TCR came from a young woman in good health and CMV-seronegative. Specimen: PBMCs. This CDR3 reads CASSRPNLSTGQGNEKLFF. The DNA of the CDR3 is TGCGCCAGCAGTCGACCGAACTTATCGACAGGCCAGGGTAATGAAAAACTGTTTTTT.